Following are 7 T cell receptor beta chains from one sample sequenced in a study of T cell changes during pregnancy in multiple sclerosis. Clones were read by immunoSEQ multiplex PCR, and TCRdb kept only the in-frame ones, dropping some. The sample shows 90,000 to 100,000 clones, around 93% of them seen only once. Source: peripheral blood, taken in the first trimester of pregnancy. The receptors shown here come from a female donor with multiple sclerosis, enrolled in a pregnancy study.

This chain joins TRBV19 and TRBJ1-4, with D perhaps TRBD1 (6 bases). The length of the CDR3 is 14 residues. Germline CDR1 LNHDA, CDR2 SQIVND (reference sequence). Trimming took off 1 base at V and 7 bases at J, with 10 bases between the two ends. The CDR3 is CASSIGRGGEKLFF. DNA for the CDR3: TGTGCCAGTAGTATAGGCAGGGGCGGTGAAAAACTGTTTTTT. The full variable domain, its missing parts supplied by reference TRBV19 and TRBJ1-4, is DGGITQSPKYLFRKEGQNVTLSCEQNLNHDAMYWYRQDPGQGLRLIYYSQIVNDFQKGDIAEGYSVSREKKESFPLTVTSAQKNPTAFYLCASSIGRGGEKLFFGSGTQLSVL.

The CDR3, as DNA: TGTGCCAGCAGTTCATTAGGGGTTCCTAACTATGGCTACACCTTC. Its translation is CASSSLGVPNYGYTF. The chain carries TRBV5-6 and TRBJ1-2; D perhaps matches TRBD1 (5 bases). Trimming took 5 bases from V and 0 from J, leaving 14 bases between them. This CDR3 spans 15 amino acids. Germline CDR1 is SGHDT and CDR2 is YYEEEE.

This chain uses TRBV10-3 with TRBJ1-2; 9 nucleotides match TRBD1. V lost 4 bases, J lost 6 bases, and 3 bases stayed unmatched. The CDR3 loop spans 13 amino acids. Germline assignment: CDR1 ENHRY and CDR2 SYGVKD. CDR3 DNA sequence: TGTGCCATCAGTGGGACAGGGGCTGATGGCTACACCTTC. It encodes CAISGTGADGYTF.

The chain has TRBV7-8 and TRBJ1-1; possibly TRBD1 for D (5 bases). The germline gives CDR1 SGHVS, CDR2 FQNEAQ. The CDR3 contains 13 residues. V was cut by 1 base and J by 8 bases, with 11 bases left in between. The CDR3 spells CASSLGTWPEAFF. The CDR3 DNA follows: TGTGCCAGCAGCTTAGGGACATGGCCAGAAGCTTTCTTT.

This chain connects TRBV6-1 to TRBJ2-1; a weak D match, TRBD2 (7 bases). The CDR3 length is 18 residues. The germline gives CDR1 MNHNS, CDR2 SASEGT. V dropped 0 bases and J dropped 6 bases, with 21 bases sitting between them. The CDR3 protein is CASSEAMAGARIPNEQFF. For the CDR3, the DNA is TGTGCCAGCAGTGAAGCTATGGCGGGGGCCAGAATACCCAATGAGCAGTTCTTC.

The V gene is TRBV19, the J gene TRBJ1-2; D might be TRBD1 (5 bases). The CDR3 loop spans 12 amino acids. Looked up from germline, CDR1 is LNHDA and CDR2 is SQIVND (reference sequence). The V end was cut by 3 bases, the J end by 6 bases, with 8 bases between. The CDR3 DNA follows: TGTGCCAGTAGTATTGGGGGGAATGGCTACACCTTC. It specifies CASSIGGNGYTF.

This clone appeared once. This sequence joins TRBV14 and TRBJ1-2; possibly TRBD1 for D (6 bases). The CDR3 spans 14 residues. Per the germline V gene, CDR1 is SGHDN and CDR2 is FVKESK. V was pared by 4 bases and J by 12 bases, with 21 bases between. This CDR3 reads CASSPLPGGAEHTF. CDR3 DNA: TGTGCCAGCAGCCCCTTGCCGGGGGGCGCCGAACACACCTTC.